Sequencing of this T cell receptor beta chain was carried out in a study of response to subunit inactivated influenza vaccine. From the RT-PCR reads, TCRdb called clonotypes with MiXCR, one entry per CDR3 protein. The repertoire consists of about 300,000 distinct CDR3 sequences, with around a fifth occurring once and the leading ten covering 10%. The CDR3 spans 17 residues. The V gene lost 8 bases and the J gene lost 7 bases, with 26 bases spanning the gap. This material consisted of PBMCs from blood, taken about 20 months after vaccination. The sequence came from a man between 50 and 69 years old who received an inactivated influenza vaccine. The chain has TRBV12-3 or TRBV12-4 and TRBJ2-2, with D unclear. The CDR3 coding sequence is TGTGCCAGCGTATCACCACCCACGAGCTCTATAGGCGGGGAGCTGTTTTTT. Translated: CASVSPPTSSIGGELFF.